This T cell receptor beta chain was sequenced for a study of Ad26.COV2.S vaccination and SARS-CoV-2 variants. Points from the study as a whole: Reportedly, spike-specific CD8+ and CD4+ T cell responses achieved substantial breadth once vaccination had taken place.

Germline loops: CDR1 MNHEY, CDR2 SVGAGI. V was trimmed by 5 bases and J by 0 bases, leaving 13 bases between them. The CDR3 contains 15 residues. As for treatment: over 15 received Ad26.COV2.S at low or high dose, single or two shots; several received placebo; per-sample allocation not given. Sampling was done on day 63 after the first vaccine or placebo injection. Wuhan-strain SARS-CoV-2 spike was expressed by the Ad26 vector that made up the vaccine. Remarks on this clone: Its matching antigen is unknown.

Sequencing used immunoSEQ multiplex PCR; TCRdb keeps in-frame clones, though not all of them. In the table there are about 320,000 clones, about 82% of which are singletons. The sample in question was peripheral blood, obtained in a trial of Ad26.COV2.S vaccine versus placebo. The chain couples TRBV6-5 to TRBJ1-2, with TRBD1 as a possible D gene (6 bases). The TCR originated in a person between 18 and 60 years old who received the Ad26.COV2.S COVID-19 vaccine or a placebo. CDR3 in DNA: TGTGCCAGCAGTCCTCCAGGGGCAGCTAACTATGGCTACACCTTC. This codes for CASSPPGAANYGYTF.